Listed below are T cell receptor beta chains from one sample, sequenced in a study of blood T cell repertoires in COVID-19. Profiling relied on immunoSEQ multiplex PCR, and the TCRdb table lists in-frame clones only, not all of them. Among about 36,000 clones listed, approximately 90% were seen once. Sequenced: peripheral blood. The receptors were sampled from a human donor in a cohort sampled during active COVID-19. Each CDR3 is given with its conserved first and last residue. D genes are given only for firm matches. A row's size may be missing; if present it is once, few, many or a size class.

j_call: TRBJ2-1
clone_size: -
d_call: -
v_call: TRBV7-2
cdr3_aa: CASSTTPSSYNEQFF
cdr3_nt: TGTGCCAGCAGCACGACTCCGAGCTCCTACAATGAGCAGTTCTTC

j_call: TRBJ2-1
clone_size: -
d_call: -
v_call: TRBV12-3/TRBV12-4
cdr3_aa: CASSPSGNEQFF
cdr3_nt: TGTGCCAGCAGCCCCTCGGGCAATGAGCAGTTCTTC

j_call: TRBJ2-3
clone_size: -
d_call: -
v_call: TRBV7-2
cdr3_aa: CASSTDLGGQRYF
cdr3_nt: TGTGCCAGCAGCACAGACCTGGGGGGGCAGAGGTATTTT

j_call: TRBJ2-2
clone_size: -
d_call: TRBD1
v_call: TRBV30
cdr3_aa: CAWSYYRGFANTGELFF
cdr3_nt: TGTGCCTGGAGTTATTACAGGGGGTTCGCGAACACCGGGGAGCTGTTTTTT

j_call: TRBJ2-7
clone_size: -
d_call: TRBD2
v_call: TRBV6-5
cdr3_aa: CASSYSGTSIEQYF
cdr3_nt: TGTGCCAGCAGTTACTCCGGGACTAGCATCGAGCAGTACTTC

j_call: TRBJ1-1
clone_size: -
d_call: -
v_call: TRBV7-9
cdr3_aa: CASSLGGDEAFF
cdr3_nt: TGTGCCAGCAGCTTAGGCGGTGATGAAGCTTTCTTT

j_call: TRBJ2-1
clone_size: -
d_call: -
v_call: TRBV28
cdr3_aa: CASSFNRGNEQFF
cdr3_nt: TGTGCCAGCAGTTTCAACCGGGGCAATGAGCAGTTCTTC

j_call: TRBJ1-1
clone_size: few
d_call: -
v_call: TRBV7-9
cdr3_aa: CASSSRGTEAFF
cdr3_nt: TGTGCCAGCAGCTCCCGAGGCACTGAAGCTTTCTTT

j_call: TRBJ2-7
clone_size: -
d_call: TRBD2
v_call: TRBV6-6
cdr3_aa: CASSYSGLAPHEQYF
cdr3_nt: TGTGCCAGCAGTTACTCAGGACTAGCTCCCCACGAGCAGTACTTC

j_call: TRBJ2-2
clone_size: -
d_call: -
v_call: TRBV6-5
cdr3_aa: CASWAGTNTGELFF
cdr3_nt: TGTGCCAGCTGGGCAGGGACGAACACCGGGGAGCTGTTTTTT